The T cell receptor (beta chain) under discussion was sequenced for a study of OX40 agonist ivuxolimab in advanced cancers. Study details: An anti-OX40 (CD134) antibody with agonistic activity, ivuxolimab, was administered to patients.

Sequenced by immunoSEQ multiplex PCR; TCRdb stores in-frame clones only, minus some. The sample consists of 65,000 to 90,000 clones, 75% to 90% of them appearing once. In regard to this clone: The antigen is undetermined.

The germline CDR1 and CDR2 sequences are MNHNS and SASEGT. V was pared by 0 bases and J by 6 bases, with 6 bases of the junction left unmatched. There are 16 residues in the CDR3. Findings of the study overall: In CD8+ T cells, expanded clones were on average more numerous than in CD4+. At 0.1 to 3.0 mg/kg and by week 6, CD4+ and CD8+ T cells in the blood had expanded clonally.

The chain uses TRBV6-1 and TRBJ2-1, with 9 positions matching TRBD2. This sequence was found in an adult with an advanced solid tumor such as melanoma, head and neck, liver or kidney cancer. Sample: CD4+ or CD8+ T cells sorted from blood, taken in a trial of the OX40 agonist ivuxolimab. CDR3: CASSEAGSGRGNEQFF. CDR3 DNA sequence: TGTGCCAGCAGTGAAGCTGGTAGCGGGAGAGGCAATGAGCAGTTCTTC.